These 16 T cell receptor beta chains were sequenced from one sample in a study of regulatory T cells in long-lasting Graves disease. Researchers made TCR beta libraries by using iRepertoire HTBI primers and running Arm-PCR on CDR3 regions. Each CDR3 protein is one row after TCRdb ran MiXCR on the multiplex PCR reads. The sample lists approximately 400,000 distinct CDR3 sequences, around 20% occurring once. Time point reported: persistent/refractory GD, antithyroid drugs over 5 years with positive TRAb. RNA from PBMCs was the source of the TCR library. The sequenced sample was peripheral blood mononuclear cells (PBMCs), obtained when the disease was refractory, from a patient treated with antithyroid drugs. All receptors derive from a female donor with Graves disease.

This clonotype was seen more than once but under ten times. The CDR3 sequence: CASSHRQGVNIQYF. The DNA for the CDR3 is TGTGCCAGCAGCCATAGGCAGGGTGTGAACATTCAGTACTTC. The chain recombines TRBV27 with TRBJ2-4, with D maybe TRBD1 (5 bases). The V gene lost 6 bases and the J gene lost 7 bases, with 16 bases spanning the gap. This CDR3 is 14 amino acids long. Germline V CDR1 and CDR2: MNHEY, SMNVEV (reference sequence).

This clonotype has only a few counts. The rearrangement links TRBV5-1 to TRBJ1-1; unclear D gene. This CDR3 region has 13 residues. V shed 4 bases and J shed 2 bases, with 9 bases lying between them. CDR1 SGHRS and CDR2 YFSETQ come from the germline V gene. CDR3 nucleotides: TGCGCCAGCAGCGGGAACACCAACACTGAAGCTTTCTTT. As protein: CASSGNTNTEAFF.

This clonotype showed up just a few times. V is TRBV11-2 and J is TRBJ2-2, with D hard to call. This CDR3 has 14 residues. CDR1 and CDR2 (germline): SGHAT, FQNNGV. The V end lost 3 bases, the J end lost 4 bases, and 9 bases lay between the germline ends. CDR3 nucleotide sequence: TGTGCCAGCAGCTTCGGGCTCGGCACCGGGGAGCTGTTTTTT. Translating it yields CASSFGLGTGELFF.

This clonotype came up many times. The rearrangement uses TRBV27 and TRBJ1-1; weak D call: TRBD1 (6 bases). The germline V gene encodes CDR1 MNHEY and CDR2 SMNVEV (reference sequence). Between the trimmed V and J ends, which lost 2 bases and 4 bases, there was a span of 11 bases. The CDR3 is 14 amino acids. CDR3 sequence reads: CASSLTGGGTEAFF. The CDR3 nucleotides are TGTGCCAGCAGTTTAACCGGGGGCGGCACTGAAGCTTTCTTT.

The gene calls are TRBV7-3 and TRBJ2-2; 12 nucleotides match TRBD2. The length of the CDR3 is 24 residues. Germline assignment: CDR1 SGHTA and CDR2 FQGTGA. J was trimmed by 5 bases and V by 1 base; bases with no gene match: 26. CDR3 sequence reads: CASSLNPFDTSTSGSPPETGELFF. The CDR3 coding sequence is TGTGCCAGCAGCTTAAACCCATTCGACACTTCGACTAGCGGGAGTCCCCCGGAAACCGGGGAGCTGTTTTTT.

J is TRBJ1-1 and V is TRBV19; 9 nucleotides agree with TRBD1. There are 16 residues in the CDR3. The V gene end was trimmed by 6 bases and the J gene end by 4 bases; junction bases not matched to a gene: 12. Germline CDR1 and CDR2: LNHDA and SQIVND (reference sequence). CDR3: CASSGTGRRAGTEAFF. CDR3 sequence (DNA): TGTGCCAGTAGCGGGACAGGGCGAAGGGCGGGCACTGAAGCTTTCTTT.

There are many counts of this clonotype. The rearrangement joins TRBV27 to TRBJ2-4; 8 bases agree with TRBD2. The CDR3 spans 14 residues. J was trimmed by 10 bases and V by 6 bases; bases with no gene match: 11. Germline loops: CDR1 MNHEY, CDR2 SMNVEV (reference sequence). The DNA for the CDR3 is TGTGCCAGCAGCCCTAACTCGGGAGGGTCTATTCAGTACTTC. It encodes CASSPNSGGSIQYF.

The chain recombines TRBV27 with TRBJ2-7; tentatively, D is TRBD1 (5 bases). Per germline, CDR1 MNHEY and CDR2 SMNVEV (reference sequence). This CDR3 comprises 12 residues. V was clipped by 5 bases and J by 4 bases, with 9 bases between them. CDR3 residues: CASSNQGYEQYF. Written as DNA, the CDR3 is TGTGCCAGCAGTAACCAGGGTTACGAGCAGTACTTC.

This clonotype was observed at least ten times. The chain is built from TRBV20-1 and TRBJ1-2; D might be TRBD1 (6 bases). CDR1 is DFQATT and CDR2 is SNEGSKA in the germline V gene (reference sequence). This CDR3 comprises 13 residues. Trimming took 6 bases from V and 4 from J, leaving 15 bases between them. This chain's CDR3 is CSAIAGVIYGYTF. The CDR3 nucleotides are TGCAGTGCAATCGCAGGGGTGATCTATGGCTACACCTTC.

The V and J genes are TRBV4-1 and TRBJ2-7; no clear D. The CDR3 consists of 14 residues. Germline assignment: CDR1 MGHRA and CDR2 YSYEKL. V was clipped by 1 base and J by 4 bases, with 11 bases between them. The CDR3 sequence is CASSQAPSGYEQYF. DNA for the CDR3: TGCGCCAGCAGCCAAGCCCCGTCAGGTTACGAGCAGTACTTC.

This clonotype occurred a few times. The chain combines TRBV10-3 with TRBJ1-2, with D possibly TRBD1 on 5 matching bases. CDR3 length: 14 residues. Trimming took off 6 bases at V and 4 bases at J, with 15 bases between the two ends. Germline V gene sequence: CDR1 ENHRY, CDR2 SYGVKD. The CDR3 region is CAISRDGPLYGYTF. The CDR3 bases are TGTGCCATCAGCCGGGACGGCCCCCTCTATGGCTACACCTTC.

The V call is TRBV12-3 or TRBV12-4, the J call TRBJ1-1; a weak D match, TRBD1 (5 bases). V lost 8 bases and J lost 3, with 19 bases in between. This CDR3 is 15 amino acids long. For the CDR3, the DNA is TGTGCCAGCCGACCGGGGGGGGTTGGGCACACTGAAGCTTTCTTT. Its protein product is CASRPGGVGHTEAFF.

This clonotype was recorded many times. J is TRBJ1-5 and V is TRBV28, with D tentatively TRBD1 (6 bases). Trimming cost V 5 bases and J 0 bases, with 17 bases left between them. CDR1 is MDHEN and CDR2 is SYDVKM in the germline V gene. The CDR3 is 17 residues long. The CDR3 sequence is CASSPHLGQFSNQPQHF. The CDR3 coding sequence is TGTGCCAGCAGTCCACACCTCGGACAGTTTAGCAATCAGCCCCAGCATTTT.

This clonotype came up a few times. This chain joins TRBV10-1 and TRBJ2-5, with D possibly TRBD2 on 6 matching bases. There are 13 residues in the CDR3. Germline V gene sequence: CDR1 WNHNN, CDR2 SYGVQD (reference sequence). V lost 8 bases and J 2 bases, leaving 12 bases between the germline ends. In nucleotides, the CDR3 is TGCGCCAGCGCTCACGGGACTCAAGAGACCCAGTACTTC. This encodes CASAHGTQETQYF.

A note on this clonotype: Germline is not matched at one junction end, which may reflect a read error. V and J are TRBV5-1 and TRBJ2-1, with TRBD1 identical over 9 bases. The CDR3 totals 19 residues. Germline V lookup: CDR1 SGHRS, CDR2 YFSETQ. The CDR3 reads CAGSWQGQGGRGPYNEQFF. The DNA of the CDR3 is TGCGCCGGCAGCTGGCAGGGACAGGGTGGGAGAGGCCCCTACAATGAGCAGTTCTTC.

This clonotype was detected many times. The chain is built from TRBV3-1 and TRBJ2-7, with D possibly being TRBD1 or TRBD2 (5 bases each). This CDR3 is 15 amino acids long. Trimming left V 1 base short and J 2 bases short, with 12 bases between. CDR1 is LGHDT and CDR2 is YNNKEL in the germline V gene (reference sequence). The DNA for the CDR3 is TGTGCCAGCAGCCAAGGAGGGGACCGCACCTACGAGCAGTACTTC. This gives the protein CASSQGGDRTYEQYF.